This T cell receptor (beta chain) was captured by sequencing in a study of T-cell reconstitution after alpha-beta-depleted transplantation in children. This clonotype was seen many times. Preparation of the TCRbeta library was carried out with unique molecular identifiers. One entry per CDR3 protein results from TCRdb running MiXCR on the PCR reads. The repertoire consists of hundreds of thousands of distinct CDR3 sequences, with 16% occurring once and the leading ten covering 1.1%. CDR3 size: 14 residues. The germline V gene has CDR1 SQVTM and CDR2 ANQGSEA. With 6 bases clipped from V and 6 bases from J, the junction kept 7 bases outside the gene matches.

This sequence joins TRBV29-1 and TRBJ2-1; 11 nucleotides match TRBD2. The receptor was derived from a human donor who donated a stem cell graft to a child with acute myeloid leukemia. Source: PBMCs from the stem cell graft donor, taken from the stem cell graft. The CDR3, as DNA: TGCAGCGTCCTTAGCGGGGGGGCTACCAATGAGCAGTTCTTC. This translates into CSVLSGGATNEQFF.